These T cell receptor beta chains were read from a single sample in a study of blood T cells in healthy people across ages. Using its own MiXCR run on the 5' RACE reads, TCRdb lists one record per CDR3 protein. In the table there are fewer than 2,000,000 distinct CDR3 sequences, about 39% of which are singletons. Sequenced input: blood. These receptors all stem from a human donor in good health. CDR3s include the opening cysteine and the closing phenylalanine or tryptophan.

v_call cdr3_aa
TRBV7-2 CASSPGLLAGTAETQYF
TRBV7-3 CASSLEGGAPYAQYF
TRBV6-5 CASSFYLFFDWGIIIYGYTF
TRBV7-6 CASSLLGTGGSYNEQFF
TRBV5-1 CASSLAGTSGGFRETQYF
TRBV6-6 CATFGTDGYTF
TRBV7-9 CASTPGRVNEKLFF
TRBV28 CASSSPLRGGLSQPQHF
TRBV20-1 CSAIRQGTDTQYF
TRBV20-1 CSARDPREGGNTIYF
TRBV5-1 CASSPILAQNNEQFF
TRBV7-8 CASSLMPLAKNIQYF
TRBV7-9 CASSVDSLHPGHYGYTF
TRBV20-1 CSASRGAHYEQYF
TRBV20-1 CSARIGGRRKDEQYF
TRBV11-1 CASSSGQGGRKKSGANVLTF
TRBV6-5 CASSLDRGGNTIYF
TRBV5-1 CASSLRGVTEQYF
TRBV7-6 CASSIRDRGSTGELFF
TRBV7-2 CASSPGVGSDTQYF
TRBV6-2/TRBV6-3 CASSYGGINQPQHF
TRBV6-1 CASANSFGSVVFF
TRBV29-1 CSVSGASGSYEQYF
TRBV4-2 CASSQAVASGGSRPDTRYF
TRBV19 CASSTLQDTQYF
TRBV7-3 CANSPLSGPYNEQFF
TRBV20-1 CSARDPSRGATGELFF
TRBV6-2/TRBV6-3 CASSYSTGGGVETQYF
TRBV29-1 CSAESGLAFGNEQFF
TRBV12-3/TRBV12-4 CASSPERGVTDTQYF
TRBV12-3/TRBV12-4 CASSLTVGFDEQYF
TRBV6-2/TRBV6-3 CASSYGSRGQGNIYGYTF
TRBV25-1 CASSDSRGWGRGEETQYF
TRBV6-5 CASSRPPFGYTF
TRBV7-2 CASSLEFGPYYEQYF
TRBV12-3/TRBV12-4 CASSGPRLITEAFF
TRBV7-2 CASSPHAGGNEQFF
TRBV20-1 CSARRRDGYTF
TRBV6-1 CASTEALAGEETQYF
TRBV12-3/TRBV12-4 CATRGGGSYNEQFF
TRBV6-2/TRBV6-3 CASALWSYEQYF
TRBV21-1 CASSKGGKRGDQETQYF
TRBV20-1 CSARDGAVEGEQFF
TRBV6-5 CASSYRAYREQFF
TRBV12-3/TRBV12-4 CASSPRNRGLQFSSYNEQFF
TRBV20-1 CSGVSNTGELFF
TRBV28 CASSYLTQGSQQPQHF
TRBV7-2 CASSLPARPGAFF
TRBV7-9 CASSWTGEGSGYTF
TRBV24-1 CATSDGKRGLQETQYF
TRBV20-1 CSASTGVVSTGIQYF